The 24 T cell receptor beta chains below all came from one sample that was sequenced in a study of a mutant IDH1 vaccine in newly diagnosed glioma. Time point described: baseline, week 1 (first vaccination visit). As to treatment: pre-vaccination baseline after standard-of-care therapy. Profiled with immunoSEQ multiplex PCR; TCRdb holds only in-frame clones, not every one. The table shows about 92,000 clones, with roughly 80% occurring only once. The sequenced sample was PBMCs, obtained from a glioma patient treated with radiotherapy, temozolomide or both. The receptors derive from a woman in her forties or fifties with glioma.

The chain uses TRBV9 and TRBJ2-7; D gene unclear. Trimming stripped 4 bases from V and 5 bases from J, with 16 bases between. This CDR3 region has 14 residues. Germline V gene sequence: CDR1 SGDLS, CDR2 YYNGEE. The chain's CDR3 is CASSLNNWQDEQYF. The CDR3 coding sequence is TGTGCCAGCAGCCTTAATAATTGGCAGGACGAGCAGTACTTC.

V is TRBV30 and J is TRBJ2-7; 9 bases are shared with TRBD2. The CDR3 is 13 amino acids. CDR1 and CDR2 from the germline V gene are GTSNPN and SVGIG (reference sequence). V lost 7 bases to trimming and J lost 2 bases; unmatched junction nucleotides: 6. CDR3 amino acids: CASSAGGTYEQYF. CDR3 coding DNA: TGTGCCTCTTCAGCGGGGGGCACCTACGAGCAGTACTTC.

The CDR3 sequence: CASSEGPGNQPQHF. For the CDR3, the DNA is TGTGCCAGCAGTGAAGGACCGGGGAATCAGCCCCAGCATTTT. This chain joins TRBV6-1 and TRBJ1-5, with unresolved D. The CDR3 has 14 residues. The V gene lost 1 base and the J gene lost 4 bases, with 8 bases spanning the gap. Germline loops: CDR1 MNHNS, CDR2 SASEGT.

The J gene is TRBJ2-2, the V gene TRBV12-5; D gene ambiguous. Germline CDR1 and CDR2: LGHNT and FRNRAP. This CDR3 is built from 13 residues. Trimming left V 0 bases short and J 6 bases short, with 5 bases between. In DNA, the CDR3 is TGTGCTAGTGGTTTGGTACGGTCCGGGGAGCTGTTTTTT. Translating it yields CASGLVRSGELFF.

This clone was detected only a few times. The chain combines TRBV9 with TRBJ1-1, with TRBD1 as a possible D gene (5 bases). Between the trimmed V and J ends, which lost 7 bases and 7 bases, there was a span of 14 bases. CDR3 length: 12 amino acids. Germline CDR1 and CDR2: SGDLS and YYNGEE. CDR3 DNA sequence: TGTGCCAGCGGAGAAATCCAGGGTGAAGCTTTCTTT. Its protein product is CASGEIQGEAFF.

The chain has TRBV19 and TRBJ1-6; D not certain. Germline CDR1 is LNHDA and CDR2 is SQIVND (reference sequence). The V and J ends lost 0 bases and 3 bases respectively, with 9 bases between them. The CDR3 has 16 residues. CDR3 nucleotides: TGTGCCAGTAGTATAGATGGAACCTTCTATAATTCACCCCTCCACTTT. Protein: CASSIDGTFYNSPLHF.

DNA for the CDR3: TGTGCCAGCAGCTCCACAGGGCGGATGTTCACTGAAGCTTTCTTT. Amino acids: CASSSTGRMFTEAFF. This rearrangement joins TRBV5-4 to TRBJ1-1; tentatively, D is TRBD1 (6 bases). Per germline, CDR1 SGHNT and CDR2 YYREEE (reference sequence). The germline V and J ends were trimmed by 3 bases and 4 bases, with 16 bases remaining between them. This CDR3 spans 15 amino acids.

In this sample, this clone turned up a few times. The rearrangement joins TRBV30 to TRBJ1-4, with D maybe TRBD1 (5 bases). Germline lookup yields CDR1 GTSNPN and CDR2 SVGIG (reference sequence). V shed 4 bases and J shed 10 bases, with 22 bases lying between them. The length of the CDR3 is 15 residues. CDR3 residues: CAWTTGVNPGGKLFF. CDR3 bases: TGTGCCTGGACCACAGGAGTGAACCCCGGGGGAAAACTGTTTTTT.

The chain uses TRBV27 and TRBJ2-5; a possible D gene is TRBD2 (5 bases). V was cut by 5 bases and J by 0 bases, with 19 bases left in between. This CDR3 is 17 amino acids long. CDR1 MNHEY and CDR2 SMNVEV come from the germline V gene (reference sequence). The DNA of the CDR3 is TGTGCCAGCAGTGCCGCCCGACTTGGGAGCTACCAAGAGACCCAGTACTTC. Residues: CASSAARLGSYQETQYF.

The chain has TRBV6-1 and TRBJ1-4, with 8 nucleotides matching TRBD1. This CDR3 region has 14 residues. Trimming took 11 bases from V and 5 from J; bases not matched to a gene: 10. Per germline, CDR1 MNHNS and CDR2 SASEGT. The CDR3 DNA is TGTGCCTCGACCCGGACAGGGAGAAATGAAAAACTGTTTTTT. Its translation: CASTRTGRNEKLFF.

This chain connects TRBV6-6 to TRBJ1-1; no definite D call. Trimming removed 10 bases from V and 1 base from J, with 7 bases in between. The CDR3 has 11 residues. Germline values: CDR1 MNHNY, CDR2 SVGAGI (reference sequence). CDR3 amino acids: CATTSNTEAFF. In DNA, the CDR3 is TGTGCCACCACATCGAACACTGAAGCTTTCTTT.

This clone was seen once. The chain links TRBV4-3 to TRBJ1-3; 10 positions agree with TRBD1. Looked up from germline, CDR1 is LGHNA and CDR2 is YSLEER. This CDR3 spans 18 amino acids. Trimming removed 1 base from V and 0 bases from J; junction bases left unmatched: 6. The CDR3 bases are TGCGCCAGCAGCCAAGTGGCCGGGACAGGGGCCTCTGGAAACACCATATATTTT. Translated: CASSQVAGTGASGNTIYF.

The gene calls are TRBV4-2 and TRBJ2-2, with D tentatively TRBD1 (6 bases). Germline V CDR1 and CDR2: LGHNA, YNFKEQ. This CDR3 has 14 residues. V shed 4 bases and J shed 6 bases, with 12 bases lying between them. DNA for the CDR3: TGTGCCAGCAGCCCCTCTACAGGGCCCGGGGAGCTGTTTTTT. Translated: CASSPSTGPGELFF.

This chain links TRBV5-1 with TRBJ1-1; D gene uncertain. The CDR3 totals 15 residues. The germline CDR1 and CDR2 sequences are SGHRS and YFSETQ. The germline V and J ends were trimmed by 4 bases and 6 bases, with 19 bases remaining between them. CDR3 sequence reads: CASSPSPPRGPEAFF. As DNA, the CDR3 is TGCGCCAGCAGCCCCTCACCTCCCCGAGGCCCTGAAGCTTTCTTT. Full variable domain (rest looked up from reference TRBV5-1 and TRBJ1-1): KAGVTQTPRYLIKTRGQQVTLSCSPISGHRSVSWYQQTPGQGLQFLFEYFSETQRNKGNFPGRFSGRQFSNSRSEMNVSTLELGDSALYLCASSPSPPRGPEAFFGQGTRLTVV.

The chain recombines TRBV5-4 with TRBJ1-6; maybe TRBD1 (6 bases). This CDR3 has 15 amino acids. V lost 1 base and J lost 5, with 10 bases in between. Germline lookup yields CDR1 SGHNT and CDR2 YYREEE (reference sequence). CDR3 residues: CASSLRQGNNSPLHF. CDR3 sequence (DNA): TGTGCCAGCAGCTTGAGGCAGGGGAATAATTCACCCCTCCACTTT.

V usage is TRBV6-6 and J usage is TRBJ2-3; D unresolved. The CDR3 runs 13 residues. Trimming took 6 bases from V and 2 from J, leaving 9 bases between them. The V gene's germline CDR1 is MNHNY and CDR2 SVGAGI (reference sequence). The CDR3 sequence is CASSHPPTDTQYF. The CDR3 DNA is TGTGCCAGCAGCCACCCGCCCACAGATACGCAGTATTTT.

This chain uses TRBV27 with TRBJ1-1; D is unclear. Germline CDR1 MNHEY, CDR2 SMNVEV (reference sequence). V lost 7 bases to trimming and J lost 3 bases, with 12 bases between them. This CDR3 is 13 amino acids long. This chain's CDR3 is CASIRGYYTEAFF. DNA of the CDR3: TGTGCCAGCATCCGGGGATACTACACTGAAGCTTTCTTT.

V gene TRBV15 combines with J gene TRBJ1-4; D is ambiguous. This CDR3 has 16 amino acids. Germline V gene data show CDR1 as LNHNV and CDR2 as YYDKDF (reference sequence). Trimming stripped 0 bases from V and 4 bases from J, with 12 bases between. CDR3 sequence: CATSRDPTFRNEKLFF. The DNA of the CDR3 is TGTGCCACCAGCAGAGATCCTACATTTCGTAATGAAAAACTGTTTTTT.

The V and J genes are TRBV7-2 and TRBJ1-6; TRBD1 might be the D (6 bases). V was cut by 6 bases and J by 2 bases, with 23 bases left in between. CDR1 and CDR2 from the germline V gene are SGHTA and FQGNSA. This CDR3 is built from 19 residues. Here the CDR3 DNA reads TGTGCCAGCAGTCCACAGGGTGCCACGTTCGGGACCTATAATTCACCCCTCCACTTT. Protein product: CASSPQGATFGTYNSPLHF.

This clone was found a few times. The chain is built from TRBV7-9 and TRBJ1-1, with 8 bases that match TRBD1. V shed 2 bases and J 6 bases; nucleotides not matched to a gene: 5. The V gene's germline CDR1 is SEHNR and CDR2 FQNEAQ (reference sequence). This CDR3 region has 14 residues. The CDR3 reads CASSLQGASAEAFF. The CDR3 coding sequence is TGTGCCAGCAGCTTACAGGGGGCGTCGGCTGAAGCTTTCTTT.

As to this clone: This CDR3 is also generated by other DNA sequences in the sample. The rearrangement uses TRBV5-4 and TRBJ1-1; D unresolved. Trimming left V 4 bases short and J 0 bases short, with 7 bases between. This CDR3 is 13 amino acids long. Germline V gene data show CDR1 as SGHNT and CDR2 as YYREEE (reference sequence). CDR3 nucleotides: TGTGCCAGCAGCGCCGCCCTGAACACTGAAGCTTTCTTT. Translating it yields CASSAALNTEAFF.

The V and J genes are TRBV6-4 and TRBJ1-4; D gene unclear. The CDR3 length is 16 residues. The V and J ends lost 5 bases and 0 bases respectively, with 13 bases between them. Germline V gives CDR1 MRHNA, CDR2 SNTAGT. The CDR3 loop is CASSKKLRTTNEKLFF. Here the CDR3 DNA reads TGTGCCAGCAGTAAGAAATTACGCACAACTAATGAAAAACTGTTTTTT.

V usage is TRBV4-1 and J usage is TRBJ1-1; D gene unclear. V was shortened by 1 base and J by 1 base, with 13 bases between the two germline ends. The CDR3 contains 16 residues. Germline lookup yields CDR1 MGHRA and CDR2 YSYEKL. The CDR3 spells CASSQGAGLGNTEAFF. For the CDR3, the DNA is TGCGCCAGCAGCCAAGGGGCGGGTCTGGGGAACACTGAAGCTTTCTTT.

V and J are TRBV2 and TRBJ2-5; D is possibly TRBD1 or TRBD2 (5 bases each). Germline CDR1 reads SNHLY; CDR2 reads FYNNEI. This CDR3 contains 14 residues. V lost 8 bases, J lost 5 bases, and 18 bases lay in between. The CDR3 nucleotides are TGTGCCAGCGGGCCCCGGGACGTCGGGGAGACCCAGTACTTC. Amino acid sequence: CASGPRDVGETQYF.